This T cell receptor beta chain comes out of a study of cytomegalovirus exposure and HLA in healthy donors. Study in general: A subsequent analysis stated that the 120 or so validation repertoires were run on the same platform as the approximately 610 first-cohort repertoires.

The study's findings and limits: Among TCR beta chains, those listed as cytomegalovirus-associated numbered 164. Most TCR sequences were uncommon, yet certain public TCRs appeared in many donors.

Trimming stripped 1 base from V and 0 bases from J, with 7 bases between. The CDR3 has 15 residues. CDR1 is LGHNA and CDR2 is YSLEER in the germline V gene. TCRdb keeps only in-frame clones here, not all; method: immunoSEQ multiplex PCR. The sample contains 110,000 to 150,000 clones, about 86% of which appear only once. An approximately 130-subject validation cohort, separate from the roughly 670-subject first cohort, supplied the donors. Details on this clone: The antigen is unknown.

The receptor's source is a man aged 18 to 29 in good health and CMV-seronegative. The sequenced sample consisted of PBMCs. The J gene is TRBJ2-1, the V gene TRBV4-3; D unresolved. CDR3 coding DNA: TGCGCCAGCAGCCAAGCTGATAGCTCCTACAATGAGCAGTTCTTC. Translation: CASSQADSSYNEQFF.